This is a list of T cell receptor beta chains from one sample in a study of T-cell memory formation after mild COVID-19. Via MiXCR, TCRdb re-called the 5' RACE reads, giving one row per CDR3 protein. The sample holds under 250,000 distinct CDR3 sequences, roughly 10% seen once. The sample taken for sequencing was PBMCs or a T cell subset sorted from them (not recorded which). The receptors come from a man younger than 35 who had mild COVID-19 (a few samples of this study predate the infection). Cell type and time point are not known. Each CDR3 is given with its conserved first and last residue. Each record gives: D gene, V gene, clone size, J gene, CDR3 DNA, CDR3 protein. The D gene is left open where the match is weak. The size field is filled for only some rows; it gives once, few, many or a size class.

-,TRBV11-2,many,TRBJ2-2,TGTGCCAGCAGCTCGGACAGCGTTAACACCGGGGAGCTGTTTTTT,CASSSDSVNTGELFF
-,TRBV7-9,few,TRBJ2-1,TGTGCCAGCAGCTCCCAAGGCGACGATGAGCAGTTCTTC,CASSSQGDDEQFF
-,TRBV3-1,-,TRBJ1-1,TGTGCCAGCAGCCAGTTAGTTGACACTGAAGCTTTCTTT,CASSQLVDTEAFF
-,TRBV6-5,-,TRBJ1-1,TGTGCCAGCACCACCGGTTACCTAAACACTGAAGCTTTCTTT,CASTTGYLNTEAFF
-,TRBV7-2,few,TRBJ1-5,TGTGCCAGCAGCTTCGACAGTCATCAGCCCCAGCATTTT,CASSFDSHQPQHF
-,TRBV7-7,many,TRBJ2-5,TGTGCCAGCAGCTTAGAGGTGCAGGGTGCGGGTGAGACCCAGTACTTC,CASSLEVQGAGETQYF
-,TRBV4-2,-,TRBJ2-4,TGTGCCAGCAGCCTTCACCCCAAGGGGGACATTCAGTACTTC,CASSLHPKGDIQYF
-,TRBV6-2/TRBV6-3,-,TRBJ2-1,TGTGCCAGCAGTCCCGGGGGCAGATACAATGAGCAGTTCTTC,CASSPGGRYNEQFF
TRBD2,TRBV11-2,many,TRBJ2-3,TGTGCCAGCAGCTTAGGTCCTCTAGCGGGGTACACAGATACGCAGTATTTT,CASSLGPLAGYTDTQYF
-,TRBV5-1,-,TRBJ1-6,TGCGCCAGCAGCTTGGACGGGGACCGTGATTCACCCCTCCACTTT,CASSLDGDRDSPLHF
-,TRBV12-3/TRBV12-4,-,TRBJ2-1,TGTGCCAGCAGTTTAAGATTGGGGCAGGGGGGGAATGAGCAGTTCTTC,CASSLRLGQGGNEQFF
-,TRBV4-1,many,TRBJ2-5,TGCGCCAGCAGCCCCGCAGGGACCCAAGAGACCCAGTACTTC,CASSPAGTQETQYF
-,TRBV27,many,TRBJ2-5,TGTGCCAGCAGTTTATCGAGGGCCAGGGGAGAAGAGACCCAGTACTTC,CASSLSRARGEETQYF
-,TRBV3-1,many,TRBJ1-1,TGTGCCAGCAGCCAAGAGGCACAGCGAGCTTTCTTT,CASSQEAQRAFF
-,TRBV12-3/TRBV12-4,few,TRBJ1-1,TGTGCCAGCAGTTTAGCGCTCCGGGGCGCTGAAGCTTTCTTT,CASSLALRGAEAFF
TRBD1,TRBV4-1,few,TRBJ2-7,TGCGCCAGCAGTCCCGGGACAGAGACCTACGAGCAGTACTTC,CASSPGTETYEQYF
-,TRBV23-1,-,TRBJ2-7,TGCGCCAGCAGTCAATCGAGGACCCTAAAGCGACACGAGCAGTACTTC,CASSQSRTLKRHEQYF
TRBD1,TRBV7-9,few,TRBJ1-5,TGTGCCAGCAGCCCACAGGGGGCAGAACAGCCCCAGCATTTT,CASSPQGAEQPQHF
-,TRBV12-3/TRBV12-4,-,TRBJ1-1,TGTGCCAGCAGTCGGCCAGGGTCGCGCACTGAAGCTTTCTTT,CASSRPGSRTEAFF
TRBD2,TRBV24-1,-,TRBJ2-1,TGTGCCACCGGTAGCGGGAGTTATGAGCAGTTCTTC,CATGSGSYEQFF
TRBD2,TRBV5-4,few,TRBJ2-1,TGTGCCAGCAGCTTGACCCAGCGGGGGGACAATGAGCAGTTCTTC,CASSLTQRGDNEQFF
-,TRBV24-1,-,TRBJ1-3,TGTGCCACCAGTGACCCCAGGAACTCTGGAAACACCATATATTTT,CATSDPRNSGNTIYF
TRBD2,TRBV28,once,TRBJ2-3,TGTGCCAGCAGTCGACTAGCGGGGGGGCCTTTCATCGCAGATACGCAGTATTTT,CASSRLAGGPFIADTQYF
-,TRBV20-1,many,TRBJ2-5,TGCAGTGCTAGAGACACCGGGACCAAAGAGACCCAGTACTTC,CSARDTGTKETQYF
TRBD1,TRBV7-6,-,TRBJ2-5,TGTGCCAGCAGCCGCGGTGGGCAGGGGGTAGAGACCCAGTACTTC,CASSRGGQGVETQYF
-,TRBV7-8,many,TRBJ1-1,TGTGCCAGCAGCTTAGACGCCCAGGGTGGGACTGAAGCTTTCTTT,CASSLDAQGGTEAFF
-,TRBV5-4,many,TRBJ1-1,TGTGCCAGCAGCTTGGACCCGGATAGTCCGTCTGAAGCTTTCTTT,CASSLDPDSPSEAFF
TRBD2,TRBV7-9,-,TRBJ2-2,TGTGCCAGCAGCTCGACTAGCGGGAACACCGGGGAGCTGTTTTTT,CASSSTSGNTGELFF
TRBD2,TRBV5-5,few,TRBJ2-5,TGTGCCAGCAGCTCAACCCCACTAGCGGGGGGGCAAGAGACCCAGTACTTC,CASSSTPLAGGQETQYF
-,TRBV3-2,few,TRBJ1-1,TGTGCCAGCAGCCCGGGACAGGGCGCTAGGAACACTGAAGCTTTCTTT,CASSPGQGARNTEAFF
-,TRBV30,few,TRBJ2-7,TGTGCCTGGAGTCCTTTCCCCCCCCTACTGCACTTC,CAWSPFPPLLHF
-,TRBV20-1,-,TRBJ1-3,TGCAGTGCTAGAAGTTGGGCAGCTGGAAACACCATATATTTT,CSARSWAAGNTIYF
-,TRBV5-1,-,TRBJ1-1,TGCGCCAGCCGACAGTCCAACATGAACACTGAAGCTTTCTTT,CASRQSNMNTEAFF
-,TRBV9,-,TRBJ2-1,TGTGCCAGCAGCGCTACTAGTCAGGTGCAGTTCTTC,CASSATSQVQFF
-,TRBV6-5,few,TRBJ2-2,TGTGCCAGCAGTTACGAAAGGGTCACCGGGGAGCTGTTTTTT,CASSYERVTGELFF
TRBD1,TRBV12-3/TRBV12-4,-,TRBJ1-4,TGTGCCAGCAGCCGGGGACAGATTAATGAAAAACTGTTTTTT,CASSRGQINEKLFF
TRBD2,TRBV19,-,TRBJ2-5,TGTGCCAGTAGTATGACTAGCGGGGAAGGAGAGACCCAGTACTTC,CASSMTSGEGETQYF
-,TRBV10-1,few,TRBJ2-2,TGCGCCAGCAGTAGAGAGCCGGGTGGGGAGCTGTTTTTT,CASSREPGGELFF
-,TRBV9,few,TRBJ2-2,TGTGCCAGCAGCGTAGAGGTGGGGGCAGGGATCGGGGAGCTGTTTTTT,CASSVEVGAGIGELFF
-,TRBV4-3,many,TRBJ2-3,TGCGCCAGCAGCCAGGACAGTGCAGATACGCAGTATTTT,CASSQDSADTQYF
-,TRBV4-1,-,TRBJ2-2,TGCGCCAGCAGCCAAGTAGGGGCCAGCACCGGGGAGCTGTTTTTT,CASSQVGASTGELFF
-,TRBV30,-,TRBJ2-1,TGTGCCTGGAGTGTACAGTACAATGAGCAGTTCTTC,CAWSVQYNEQFF
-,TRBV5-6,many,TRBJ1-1,TGTGCCAGCAGCTTAAGGGCCAGGGGAACTGAAGCTTTCTTT,CASSLRARGTEAFF
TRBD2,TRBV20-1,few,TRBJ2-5,TGCAGTGCCACGAGGACTAGCGGGCCAGAGACCCAGTACTTC,CSATRTSGPETQYF
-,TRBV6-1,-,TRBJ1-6,TGTGCCAGCAGTAGGGGGGGTACGGCAAGATCACCCCTCCACTTT,CASSRGGTARSPLHF
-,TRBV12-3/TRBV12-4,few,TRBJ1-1,TGTGCCAGCAGTTTGGATTTGATGGCCGCGGGGAACACTGAAGCTTTCTTT,CASSLDLMAAGNTEAFF
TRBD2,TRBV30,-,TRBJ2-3,TGTGCCTGGAATCCCAGCGGGGGGGCGGATACGCAGTATTTT,CAWNPSGGADTQYF
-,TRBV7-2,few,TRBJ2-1,TGTGCCAGCAGCTCCTTGGGTCGGTACAATGAGCAGTTCTTC,CASSSLGRYNEQFF
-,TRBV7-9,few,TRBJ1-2,TGTGCCAGCAGCCCCCCCTTGACAGAAAGCTATGGCTACACCTTC,CASSPPLTESYGYTF
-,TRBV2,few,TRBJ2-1,TGTGCCAGCAGTGAACAGGGAAATCAGTTCTTC,CASSEQGNQFF
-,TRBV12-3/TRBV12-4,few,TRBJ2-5,TGTGCCAGCAGTTTGGAGGGGGCAAAGACCCAGTACTTC,CASSLEGAKTQYF
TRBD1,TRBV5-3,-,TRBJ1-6,TGTGCCAGAAGCTCCGACAGGGGTACTTCACCCCTCCACTTT,CARSSDRGTSPLHF
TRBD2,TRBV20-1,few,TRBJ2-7,TGCAGTGCTAGAGAGGGAGGGGAATCCTACGAGCAGTACTTC,CSAREGGESYEQYF
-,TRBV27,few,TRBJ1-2,TGTGCCAGCAGTCTGGACGGTCGTGGCTACACCTTC,CASSLDGRGYTF
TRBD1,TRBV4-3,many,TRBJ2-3,TGCGCCAGCAGCCAAGATCGGACAGGGGGCGCGGATACGCAGTATTTT,CASSQDRTGGADTQYF
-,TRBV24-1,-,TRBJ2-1,TGTGCCACCAGTGCCTGGGGAGACAATGAGCAGTTCTTC,CATSAWGDNEQFF
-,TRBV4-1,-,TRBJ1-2,TGCGCCAGCAGCCAAGGATACAGGGACTTGGACGGCTACACCTTC,CASSQGYRDLDGYTF
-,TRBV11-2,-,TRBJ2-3,TGTGCCAGCAGCCAACCCGCCCGGCCACGGACCACAGATACGCAGTATTTT,CASSQPARPRTTDTQYF
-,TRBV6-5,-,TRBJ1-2,TGTGCCAGCAGTTTGGGACAAGGCTACACCTTC,CASSLGQGYTF